This TCR beta chain was documented in a study of immune evolution from preneoplasia to lung adenocarcinoma. This CDR3 contains 17 residues. Germline loops: CDR1 LNHDA, CDR2 SQIVND (reference sequence). The V and J ends lost 9 bases and 0 bases respectively, with 21 bases between them. Clones were sequenced by immunoSEQ multiplex PCR, and TCRdb holds only the in-frame ones, with some missing. The top ten clones hold 5.5% to 6% of a sample with 25,000 or so clones, about three quarters of them seen once. This TCR came from a person between 55 and 70 years old with invasive lung adenocarcinoma. Some clones in this sample may be carry-over from other donors' samples. Sequencing was carried out using FFPE invasive lung adenocarcinoma tissue. The rearrangement joins TRBV19 to TRBJ1-5; no clear D. The CDR3 sequence is CASNPRALAYSNQPQHF. The CDR3 DNA sequence: TGTGCCAGCAACCCAAGGGCGCTCGCGTATAGCAATCAGCCCCAGCATTTT.